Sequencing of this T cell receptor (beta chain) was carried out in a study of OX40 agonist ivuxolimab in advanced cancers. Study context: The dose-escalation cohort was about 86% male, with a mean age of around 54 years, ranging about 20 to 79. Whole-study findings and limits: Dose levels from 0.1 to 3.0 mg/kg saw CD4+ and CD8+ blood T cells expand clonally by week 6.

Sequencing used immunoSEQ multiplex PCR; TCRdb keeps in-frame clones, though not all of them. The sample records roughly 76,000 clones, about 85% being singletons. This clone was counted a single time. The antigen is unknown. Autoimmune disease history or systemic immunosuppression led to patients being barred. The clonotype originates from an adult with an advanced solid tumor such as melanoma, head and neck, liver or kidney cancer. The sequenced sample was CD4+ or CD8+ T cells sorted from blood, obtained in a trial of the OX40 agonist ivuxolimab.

The CDR3 is CASSPYRLADTGELFF. The DNA for the CDR3 is TGTGCCAGCTCACCATATAGGCTAGCGGACACCGGGGAGCTGTTTTTT. V usage is TRBV18 and J usage is TRBJ2-2, with 7 bases lining up with TRBD2. J lost 3 bases, V lost 2 bases, and 6 bases had no gene match. Looked up from germline, CDR1 is KGHSH and CDR2 is LQKENI. This CDR3 comprises 16 residues.